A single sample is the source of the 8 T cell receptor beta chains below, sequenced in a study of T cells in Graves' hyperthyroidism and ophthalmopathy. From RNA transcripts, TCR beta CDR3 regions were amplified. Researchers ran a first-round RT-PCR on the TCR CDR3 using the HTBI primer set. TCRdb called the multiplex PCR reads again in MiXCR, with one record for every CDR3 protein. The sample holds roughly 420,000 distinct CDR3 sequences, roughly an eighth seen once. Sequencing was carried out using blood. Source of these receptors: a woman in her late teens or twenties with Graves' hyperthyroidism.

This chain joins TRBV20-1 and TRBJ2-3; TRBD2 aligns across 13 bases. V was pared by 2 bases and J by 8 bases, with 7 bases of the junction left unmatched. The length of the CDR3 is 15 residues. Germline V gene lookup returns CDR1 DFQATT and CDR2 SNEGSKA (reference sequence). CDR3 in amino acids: CSARLTSGRAATQYF. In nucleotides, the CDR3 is TGCAGTGCTAGACTCACTAGCGGGAGGGCCGCTACGCAGTATTTT.

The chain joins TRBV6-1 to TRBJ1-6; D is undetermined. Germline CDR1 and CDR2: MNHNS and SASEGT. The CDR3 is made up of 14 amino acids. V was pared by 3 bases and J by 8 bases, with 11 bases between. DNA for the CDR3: TGTGCCAGCAGTGACCGGGCTGGGCATTCACCCCTCCACTTT. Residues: CASSDRAGHSPLHF.

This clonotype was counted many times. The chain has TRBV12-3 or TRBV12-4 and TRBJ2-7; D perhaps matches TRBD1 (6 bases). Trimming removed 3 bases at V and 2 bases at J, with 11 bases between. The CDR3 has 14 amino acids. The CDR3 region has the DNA TGTGCCAGCAGTTTGGGGGCTCCAGCCTACGAGCAGTACTTC. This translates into CASSLGAPAYEQYF.

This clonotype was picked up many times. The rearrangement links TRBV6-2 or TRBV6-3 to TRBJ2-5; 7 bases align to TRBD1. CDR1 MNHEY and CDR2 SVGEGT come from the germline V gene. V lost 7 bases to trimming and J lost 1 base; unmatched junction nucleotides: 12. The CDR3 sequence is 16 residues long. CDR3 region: CASKGGYRGFQETQYF. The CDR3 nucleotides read TGTGCCAGCAAAGGTGGATACAGGGGCTTCCAAGAGACCCAGTACTTC.

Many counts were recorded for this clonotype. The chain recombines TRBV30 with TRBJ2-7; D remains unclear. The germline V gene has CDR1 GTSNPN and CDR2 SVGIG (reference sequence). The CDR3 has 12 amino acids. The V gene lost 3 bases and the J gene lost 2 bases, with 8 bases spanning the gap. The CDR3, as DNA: TGTGCCTGGAGCGTCCTGGCCTACGAGCAGTACTTC. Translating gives CAWSVLAYEQYF. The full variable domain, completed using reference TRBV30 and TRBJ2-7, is SQTIHQWPATLVQPVGSPLSLECTVEGTSNPNLYWYRQAAGRGLQLLFYSVGIGQISSEVPQNLSASRPQDRQFILSSKKLLLSDSGFYLCAWSVLAYEQYFGPGTRLTVT.

Written as DNA, the CDR3 is TGTGCCAGCAGCGTCGACCCAGGGGAGCAGTTCTTC. It encodes CASSVDPGEQFF. J is TRBJ2-1 and V is TRBV9; D perhaps matches TRBD1 (5 bases). The V end lost 2 bases, the J end lost 10 bases, and 10 bases lay between the germline ends. The CDR3 loop spans 12 amino acids. The germline V gene encodes CDR1 SGDLS and CDR2 YYNGEE.

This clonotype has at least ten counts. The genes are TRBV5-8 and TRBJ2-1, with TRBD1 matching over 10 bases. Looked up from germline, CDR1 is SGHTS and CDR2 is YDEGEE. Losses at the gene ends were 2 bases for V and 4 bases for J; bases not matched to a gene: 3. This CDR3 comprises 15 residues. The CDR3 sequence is CASSFDRGPYNEQFF. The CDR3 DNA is TGTGCCAGCAGCTTTGACAGGGGGCCGTACAATGAGCAGTTCTTC.

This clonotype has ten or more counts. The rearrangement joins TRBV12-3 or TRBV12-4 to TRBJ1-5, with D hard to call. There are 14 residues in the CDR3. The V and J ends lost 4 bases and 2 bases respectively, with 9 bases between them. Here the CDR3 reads CASSWGNGNQPQHF. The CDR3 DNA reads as TGTGCCAGCAGTTGGGGTAATGGCAATCAGCCCCAGCATTTT.